Described below is a single T cell receptor (beta chain) sequence and its context. Its specificity is unknown. Stated treatment: oral pan-JAK inhibitor, 5-10 mg twice daily. The record originates from a study of CD8+ T cells in alopecia areata. The CDR3 totals 14 residues. The V gene lost 4 bases and the J gene lost 0 bases, with 10 bases spanning the gap. Germline CDR1 reads MNHEY; CDR2 reads SVGAGI. Points from the study as a whole: The study found tofacitinib significantly decreased scalp clonality and expanded CD8+ clones among the top 100.

In each case, RNA was isolated and then reverse transcribed into cDNA as the sequencing template. Sequenced by immunoSEQ multiplex PCR; TCRdb stores in-frame clones only, minus some. The table shows about 190,000 clones, with about three fifths occurring only once. This receptor was obtained from a human donor with alopecia areata. V and J are TRBV6-5 and TRBJ2-7, with a weak D call TRBD1 (5 bases). The source was CD4+ T cells sorted from blood, collected at week 24, from a patient treated with tofacitinib. The CDR3 is CASSSPQVSYEQYF. As DNA, the CDR3 is TGTGCCAGCAGTTCACCACAGGTCTCCTACGAGCAGTACTTC.